Listed below are T cell receptor beta chains from one sample, sequenced in a study of blood T cell repertoires in COVID-19. Sequencing used immunoSEQ multiplex PCR; TCRdb keeps in-frame clones, though not all of them. The sample shows about 390,000 clones, around nine tenths of them seen only once. Sequencing used PBMCs or T cells enriched from blood (not recorded which). These receptors all stem from a woman between 50 and 59 years old who had recovered from COVID-19. CDR3s include the opening cysteine and the closing phenylalanine or tryptophan. The order of the fields is CDR3 protein, CDR3 length, J gene, V gene.

cdr3_aa: CASSDPSGGTDTQYF
cdr3_length: 15
j_call: TRBJ2-3
v_call: TRBV2

cdr3_aa: CASSPSYSNQPQHF
cdr3_length: 14
j_call: TRBJ1-5
v_call: TRBV18

cdr3_aa: CASSWTTEKLFF
cdr3_length: 12
j_call: TRBJ1-4
v_call: TRBV12-3/TRBV12-4

cdr3_aa: CASIDRETNEKLFF
cdr3_length: 14
j_call: TRBJ1-4
v_call: TRBV2

cdr3_aa: CASSGGPQGSWMGPQHF
cdr3_length: 17
j_call: TRBJ1-5
v_call: TRBV2

cdr3_aa: CASSTSGESNQPQHF
cdr3_length: 15
j_call: TRBJ1-5
v_call: TRBV5-1

cdr3_aa: CASSLTGQGQPQHF
cdr3_length: 14
j_call: TRBJ1-5
v_call: TRBV27

cdr3_aa: CASSQTGSTGGYTF
cdr3_length: 14
j_call: TRBJ1-2
v_call: TRBV5-4

cdr3_aa: CASSSDRVTEAFF
cdr3_length: 13
j_call: TRBJ1-1
v_call: TRBV19

cdr3_aa: CASSPDRASYEQYF
cdr3_length: 14
j_call: TRBJ2-7
v_call: TRBV6-4

cdr3_aa: CASSLGATVSYEQYF
cdr3_length: 15
j_call: TRBJ2-7
v_call: TRBV11-2

cdr3_aa: CASSINRQPLHF
cdr3_length: 12
j_call: TRBJ1-6
v_call: TRBV19

cdr3_aa: CASSRDRFYEQYF
cdr3_length: 13
j_call: TRBJ2-7
v_call: TRBV6-6

cdr3_aa: CASSSSIGSYEQYF
cdr3_length: 14
j_call: TRBJ2-7
v_call: TRBV6-5

cdr3_aa: CASSLASVNEKLFF
cdr3_length: 14
j_call: TRBJ1-4
v_call: TRBV7-9

cdr3_aa: CASSPSADFTDTQYF
cdr3_length: 15
j_call: TRBJ2-3
v_call: TRBV28

cdr3_aa: CASGLVLGRGEMNTEAFF
cdr3_length: 18
j_call: TRBJ1-1
v_call: TRBV12-5

cdr3_aa: CASSDPRTVYGYTF
cdr3_length: 14
j_call: TRBJ1-2
v_call: TRBV25-1

cdr3_aa: CASSTLGQPWGYTF
cdr3_length: 14
j_call: TRBJ1-2
v_call: TRBV28

cdr3_aa: CASSLVPSGVQVIQYF
cdr3_length: 16
j_call: TRBJ2-4
v_call: TRBV11-2

cdr3_aa: CATSRGWGERTEAFF
cdr3_length: 15
j_call: TRBJ1-1
v_call: TRBV15

cdr3_aa: CASSLAGATEAFF
cdr3_length: 13
j_call: TRBJ1-1
v_call: TRBV7-6

cdr3_aa: CASSKRSTGWKRETQYF
cdr3_length: 17
j_call: TRBJ2-5
v_call: TRBV21-1

cdr3_aa: CASSPDGGVYGYTF
cdr3_length: 14
j_call: TRBJ1-2
v_call: TRBV14

cdr3_aa: CASRILLAGDMVDTQYF
cdr3_length: 17
j_call: TRBJ2-3
v_call: TRBV2

cdr3_aa: CASSWTGGAVDEQYF
cdr3_length: 15
j_call: TRBJ2-7
v_call: TRBV5-1

cdr3_aa: CAWSALGRGSYGYTF
cdr3_length: 15
j_call: TRBJ1-2
v_call: TRBV30

cdr3_aa: CASSKGGRLNTEAFF
cdr3_length: 15
j_call: TRBJ1-1
v_call: TRBV5-1

cdr3_aa: CASSPTGERGQPQHF
cdr3_length: 15
j_call: TRBJ1-5
v_call: TRBV7-2

cdr3_aa: CASGTLNTEAFF
cdr3_length: 12
j_call: TRBJ1-1
v_call: TRBV19

cdr3_aa: CASSQRTGQVGTGELFF
cdr3_length: 17
j_call: TRBJ2-2
v_call: TRBV3-1/TRBV3-2

cdr3_aa: CASHTDTYYGYTF
cdr3_length: 13
j_call: TRBJ1-2
v_call: TRBV19

cdr3_aa: CAWSAPSDQPQHF
cdr3_length: 13
j_call: TRBJ1-5
v_call: TRBV30

cdr3_aa: CASSPGPGQLSYNSPLHF
cdr3_length: 18
j_call: TRBJ1-6
v_call: TRBV27

cdr3_aa: CASSLILQETQYF
cdr3_length: 13
j_call: TRBJ2-5
v_call: TRBV7-2

cdr3_aa: CASSFSGNYGYTF
cdr3_length: 13
j_call: TRBJ1-2
v_call: TRBV12-3/TRBV12-4

cdr3_aa: CASSYPNYGYTF
cdr3_length: 12
j_call: TRBJ1-2
v_call: TRBV6-2/TRBV6-3

cdr3_aa: CASSLRSATRSNTEAFF
cdr3_length: 17
j_call: TRBJ1-1
v_call: TRBV28

cdr3_aa: CASSQTSGAYNEQFF
cdr3_length: 15
j_call: TRBJ2-1
v_call: TRBV3-1/TRBV3-2

cdr3_aa: CSVGDINYGYTF
cdr3_length: 12
j_call: TRBJ1-2
v_call: TRBV29-1

cdr3_aa: CASSSGQGWSPLHF
cdr3_length: 14
j_call: TRBJ1-6
v_call: TRBV5-6

cdr3_aa: CASSQDSGWGTDTQYF
cdr3_length: 16
j_call: TRBJ2-3
v_call: TRBV14

cdr3_aa: CASSYSAGGIDTQYF
cdr3_length: 15
j_call: TRBJ2-3
v_call: TRBV6-5

cdr3_aa: CASSQGDRGTDTQYF
cdr3_length: 15
j_call: TRBJ2-3
v_call: TRBV3-1/TRBV3-2

cdr3_aa: CASSQWTGNTEAFF
cdr3_length: 14
j_call: TRBJ1-1
v_call: TRBV4-3

cdr3_aa: CASSPGTANNQPQHF
cdr3_length: 15
j_call: TRBJ1-5
v_call: TRBV27

cdr3_aa: CASSQAGTVNEKLFF
cdr3_length: 15
j_call: TRBJ1-4
v_call: TRBV4-1

cdr3_aa: CASSEWGTYNSPLHF
cdr3_length: 15
j_call: TRBJ1-6
v_call: TRBV6-1

cdr3_aa: CASSPGQGQETQYF
cdr3_length: 14
j_call: TRBJ2-5
v_call: TRBV7-9

cdr3_aa: CASKWLAGGVGELFF
cdr3_length: 15
j_call: TRBJ2-2
v_call: TRBV2

cdr3_aa: CASSIGLAGRETQYF
cdr3_length: 15
j_call: TRBJ2-5
v_call: TRBV7-6